The clone carrying this TCR beta chain was detected only a few times. Assay used: immunoSEQ multiplex PCR; TCRdb lists only in-frame clones, some missing. The sample gives around 95,000 clones, around 95% of which show up once; about 0.25% is in the top ten. The data belong to a study of technical replicates of blood from a few donors. There are 16 residues in the CDR3. Germline V CDR1 and CDR2: SGHDT, YYEEEE. V dropped 2 bases and J dropped 5; count of bases not matched to a gene: 9. V gene TRBV5-6 combines with J gene TRBJ1-3; 8 bases map to TRBD1. The sample comprised T cells isolated from PBMCs. The TCR was taken from a human donor in good health. The CDR3 DNA reads as TGTGCCAGCAGCTTCTGGTACAGGGGGATAAGAAACACCATATATTTT. Its protein is CASSFWYRGIRNTIYF.